This TCR beta chain was observed in a study of T cells in Graves' hyperthyroidism and ophthalmopathy (dated by TCRdb to between 2019 and 2020). Concerning the study at large: Peripheral blood samples were taken at initial diagnosis, before any treatment was given. A discovery cohort of 95 to 100 patients, roughly 45 with Graves' ophthalmopathy and about 58 with stable Graves' hyperthyroidism, was used to find distinguishing TCR V-J signatures. An independent validation cohort of under 20 hyperthyroidism patients and 17 patients who later progressed to ophthalmopathy tested prospective prediction of ophthalmopathy. The 100 discovery patients were randomly split 7:3 into training and test sets. The study also compared thyroid tissue and blood T-cell repertoires from more than 5 Graves' hyperthyroidism patients. After sampling, hyperthyroidism patients received methimazole starting at 30 mg daily, and ophthalmopathy patients received high-dose intravenous methylprednisolone. According to the paper, TCR Vbeta CDR3 sequencing was carried out on around 140 peripheral blood samples, which came from fewer than 50 ophthalmopathy, under 80 hyperthyroidism and about 17 progressor patients.

TCR beta CDR3 regions were amplified from RNA transcripts. For the first round of RT-PCR on the TCR CDR3, the HTBI primer set was used together with the Qiagen OneStep RT-PCR kit. A second multiplex PCR round built the libraries, followed by size selection and purification. The libraries were sequenced on an Illumina HiSeq2000 using paired-end 100 bp reads. The authors processed their data as follows. SOAPnuke was used to process the raw data, throwing out any read that contained adapters or uncalled bases, had a mean Phred below 15, or lacked an exact constant-primer or identifier match. COPE v1.2.5 was used to merge the high-quality paired reads, and each unique nucleotide sequence was defined as a clonotype. MiTCR v1.1 was used to align the clonotypes against IMGT TRBV, TRBD and TRBJ reference segments. The analysis included only V-J combinations with a frequency above 0.0001, which together covered 99% to 99.2% of the repertoires. A TCS score was defined as the ratio of F50 (clonal expansion) to E x V (chaos), with BLOSUM62-based TCRdist applied between CDR3 peptides within each V-J. Welch's t-statistics and random forest reduced around 550 V-J features to some 14, which were used in a naive Bayes classifier (R e1071). TCRdb trimmed the raw reads at Q25, called clones with MiXCR and kept productive beta chains. Rows with one shared CDR3 protein collapse into an entry with the most common genes and DNA. The V and J calls and clone size are TCRdb's, not the authors'. Here the sample has approximately 600,000 distinct CDR3 sequences; about 16% occur a single time. 3% to 4.5% of the sample belongs to the ten largest clones.

Taken from cysteine to phenylalanine, the CDR3 has 14 residues. Just the 42-base CDR3 DNA is kept, in frame starting at base 1. Between the V and J ends, shortened by 7 bases and 0 bases respectively, the junction contains 12 bases. CDR1 and CDR2 are drawn from the germline V gene: MDHEN, SYDVKM. This clonotype appeared many times. Its binding antigen is unknown. Qualities for individual bases were not recorded, and no much larger clone is one base off. Stable Graves' hyperthyroidism was defined as no progression to ophthalmopathy during 18 months of follow-up. Hyperthyroidism patients were aged 18 to 65 years and newly diagnosed, with disease duration of less than 2 months. Any patient with an uncontrolled infection, another autoimmune disease, pregnancy or lactation was excluded. Diagnoses relied on clinical symptoms, serum thyroxine and TRAb, thyroid ultrasound and orbital computed tomography. PBMCs were separated from approximately 10 ml of fresh peripheral blood using Ficoll-Paque density gradient centrifugation. Total RNA was extracted using Trizol reagent, and RNA quality was assessed on an Agilent 2100 Bioanalyzer.

Results and caveats for the whole study, not just this receptor: In validation, progression to ophthalmopathy was predicted by the model with roughly 69% sensitivity and 72% to 80% specificity, a median of around 5.9 months before onset. A model built on a 13 V-J signature distinguished ophthalmopathy from stable hyperthyroidism, reaching approximately 89% sensitivity and around 81% specificity in cross-validation and 80%/75% in testing. Sample size was not statistically predetermined, and investigators were not blinded to group allocation. Most expanded thyroid clonotypes (frequency above 0.001) were also detected in blood, suggesting blood repertoires may reflect thyroid immune responses.

In this chain, TRBV28 is recombined with TRBJ2-5; the D gene is perhaps TRBD2, on 5 matching bases. The sequence was obtained from a woman aged 30 to 39 with Graves' hyperthyroidism. The sample consisted of blood. The CDR3 region reads CASNQRPNQETQYF. The DNA sequence is TGTGCCAGCAACCAGCGGCCGAACCAAGAGACCCAGTACTTC.